These 20 T cell receptor beta chains came from one sample sequenced in a study of response to subunit inactivated influenza vaccine (dated by TCRdb to the late 2010s). The library was built by means of RT-PCR. Sequencer: Illumina HiSeq 2500. The public reads were quality trimmed at Q25 with fastp and then assembled into clones with MiXCR by TCRdb, keeping productive beta chains. Rows with one shared CDR3 protein collapse into an entry with the most common genes and DNA. The sample profile shows approximately 680,000 distinct CDR3 sequences; approximately 14% of them were found once. The ten largest clones capture around a tenth of the sample. The material sequenced was PBMCs from blood, taken 11 to 12 days after vaccination. These TCRs come from a man aged 50 or older who received an inactivated influenza vaccine. Donor details come from another sample of the same person, matched by shared clones.

This sequence joins TRBV6-5 and TRBJ2-5; D not resolved. Germline loops: CDR1 MNHEY, CDR2 SVGAGI. V lost 0 bases, J lost 5 bases, and 16 bases lay in between. The CDR3 spans 16 residues. The CDR3 region is CASSYSAYTRRETQYF. For the CDR3, the DNA is TGTGCCAGCAGTTACTCGGCCTATACACGAAGGGAGACCCAGTACTTC.

This clonotype was counted only a few times. The chain is built from TRBV9 and TRBJ2-5, with 9 bases fitting TRBD2. The germline gives CDR1 SGDLS, CDR2 YYNGEE. The CDR3 is 17 residues long. V was pared by 0 bases and J by 5 bases, with 11 bases of the junction left unmatched. The CDR3 nucleotides are TGTGCCAGCAGCGTAGGTTCAGGCGGGAGGGGTGGGGAGACCCAGTACTTC. As protein: CASSVGSGGRGGETQYF.

This clonotype has only one observation. The chain couples TRBV6-2 or TRBV6-3 to TRBJ2-2; D ambiguous. Trimming shortened V by 2 bases and J by 5 bases, and 6 bases separated the two germline ends. This CDR3 has 13 amino acids. Germline CDR1 and CDR2: MNHEY and SVGEGT. Here the CDR3 reads CASSYVRTGELFF. CDR3 nucleotide sequence: TGTGCCAGCAGTTACGTTCGAACCGGGGAGCTGTTTTTT.

Only a few counts were recorded for this clonotype. The chain joins TRBV7-2 to TRBJ1-4; D gene uncertain. This CDR3 region has 12 residues. The ends were cut back, 3 bases at V and 4 bases at J, with 3 bases in the middle. Germline V CDR1 and CDR2: SGHTA, FQGNSA. The CDR3 DNA follows: TGTGCCAGCAGCTTTGATAATGAAAAACTGTTTTTT. Protein sequence: CASSFDNEKLFF.

This clonotype turned up a few times. The chain recombines TRBV7-2 with TRBJ1-5, with D possibly being TRBD1 (5 bases). CDR1 is SGHTA and CDR2 is FQGNSA in the germline V gene. V lost 5 bases to trimming and J lost 4 bases, with 9 bases between them. CDR3 length: 13 amino acids. The CDR3 sequence: CASSQTENQPQHF. DNA for the CDR3: TGTGCCAGCAGCCAGACAGAAAATCAGCCCCAGCATTTT.

The rearrangement uses TRBV18 and TRBJ2-1; 8 positions match TRBD2. J gave up 6 bases and V 3 bases, and 10 bases lay outside the gene matches. The CDR3 is 16 amino acids. CDR1 is KGHSH and CDR2 is LQKENI in the germline V gene. CDR3 nucleotide sequence: TGTGCCAGCTCACCCCCAGCCAGCGGGAGTCTCAATGAGCAGTTCTTC. It codes for CASSPPASGSLNEQFF.

This clonotype showed up just a few times. V is TRBV6-1 and J is TRBJ2-3; tentatively, D is TRBD1 or TRBD2 (5 bases each). Looked up from germline, CDR1 is MNHNS and CDR2 is SASEGT. The CDR3 is made up of 17 amino acids. V lost 4 bases, J lost 2 bases, and 19 bases lay in between. The DNA for the CDR3 is TGTGCCAGCAGTGCCAACCACGGGACGTCCGTCACAGATACGCAGTATTTT. Protein product: CASSANHGTSVTDTQYF.

There are many counts of this clonotype. This chain connects TRBV7-6 to TRBJ2-5; D call uncertain. Germline CDR1 is SGHVS and CDR2 is FNYEAQ. Trimming stripped 2 bases from V and 4 bases from J, with 5 bases between. This CDR3 has 12 amino acids. As DNA, the CDR3 is TGTGCCAGCAGCTTATCCACAGAGACCCAGTACTTC. Amino acids: CASSLSTETQYF.

The chain carries TRBV7-2 and TRBJ2-1; TRBD1 or TRBD2 may be the D gene (6 bases each). There are 16 residues in the CDR3. Germline lookup yields CDR1 SGHTA and CDR2 FQGNSA. The germline V and J ends were trimmed by 1 base and 7 bases, with 17 bases remaining between them. The CDR3 is CASSLEGGSLQNEQFF. The CDR3 DNA reads TGTGCCAGCAGCTTAGAGGGGGGTAGCCTTCAAAATGAGCAGTTCTTC.

This clonotype was observed at least ten times. A junction end diverges from the germline sequence, so it may reflect a read error. CDR3 sequence (DNA): TGCGCCAGCAGCTTGGACAGTAGCAATCAGCCCCAGCATTTT. Translation: CASSLDSSNQPQHF. This chain connects TRBV7-9 to TRBJ1-5, with D possibly being TRBD1 (6 bases). Germline V lookup: CDR1 SEHNR, CDR2 FQNEAQ (reference sequence). The CDR3 consists of 14 residues.

Notes on this clonotype: Sequence at one end of the junction differs from germline and may be a read error. The chain is built from TRBV6-1 and TRBJ2-3, with a possible D match to TRBD2 (5 bases). This CDR3 has 13 amino acids. The germline V gene encodes CDR1 MNHNS and CDR2 SASEGT. The CDR3 is CASTRSSTDTQYF. The CDR3, as DNA: TGTGCAAGCACTAGGTCTAGCACAGATACGCAGTATTTT.

This clonotype showed up just a few times. The chain has TRBV2 and TRBJ2-1, with D possibly matching TRBD2 (6 bases). Germline CDR1 and CDR2: SNHLY and FYNNEI. V dropped 6 bases and J dropped 5 bases, with 17 bases sitting between them. CDR3 size: 15 residues. CDR3 region: CASSREKLRHNEQFF. As DNA, the CDR3 is TGTGCCAGCAGCCGGGAGAAGCTGAGGCACAATGAGCAGTTCTTC. The full variable domain, rest sourced from reference TRBV2 and TRBJ2-1, is EPEVTQTPSHQVTQMGQEVILRCVPISNHLYFYWYRQILGQKVEFLVSFYNNEISEKSEIFDDQFSVERPDGSNFTLKIRSTKLEDSAMYFCASSREKLRHNEQFFGPGTRLTVL.

This clonotype was counted only a few times. The V and J genes are TRBV6-2 or TRBV6-3 and TRBJ2-7; 7 bases agree with TRBD2. CDR1 is MNHEY and CDR2 is SVGEGT in the germline V gene. The CDR3 runs to 16 residues. V gave up 4 bases and J gave up 3 bases; unmatched junction bases: 12. DNA of the CDR3: TGTGCCAGCAGTTCCTCTTTGGTAATAGCGGGCTACGAGCAGTACTTC. Translation: CASSSSLVIAGYEQYF.

V is TRBV12-3 or TRBV12-4 and J is TRBJ2-2; tentative D call: TRBD1 (6 bases). The CDR3 consists of 13 residues. V shed 6 bases and J shed 7 bases, with 12 bases lying between them. For the CDR3, the DNA is TGTGCCAGCAGGGAACAGGGTAACGGGGAGCTGTTTTTT. It yields the protein CASREQGNGELFF.

This clonotype has more than one count but fewer than ten. This chain joins TRBV7-9 and TRBJ2-3, with D maybe TRBD2 (5 bases). CDR3 size: 16 residues. Trimming cost V 3 bases and J 0 bases, with 13 bases left between them. CDR1 and CDR2 from the germline V gene are SEHNR and FQNEAQ (reference sequence). CDR3 protein: CASSLMERSSTDTQYF. The DNA of the CDR3 is TGTGCCAGCAGCTTGATGGAGCGGTCTAGCACAGATACGCAGTATTTT.

The chain has TRBV5-1 and TRBJ1-4; perhaps TRBD1 as D (5 bases). Trimming stripped 8 bases from V and 3 bases from J, with 20 bases between. The germline V gene has CDR1 SGHRS and CDR2 YFSETQ. The CDR3 extends over 16 amino acids. The chain's CDR3 is CASNPGVGGANEKLFF. CDR3 DNA: TGCGCCAGTAATCCAGGCGTGGGGGGAGCTAATGAAAAACTGTTTTTT.

This clonotype turned up a few times. This sequence joins TRBV20-1 and TRBJ2-1; tentatively, D is TRBD2 (6 bases). The CDR3 covers 17 residues. V lost 3 bases and J 7 bases, leaving 25 bases between the germline ends. Germline CDR1 DFQATT, CDR2 SNEGSKA (reference sequence). CDR3 nucleotides: TGCAGTGCTAGGCCGGCGGGTGTGGGTCTAGCGCGGAATGAGCAGTTCTTC. This sequence encodes CSARPAGVGLARNEQFF.

This clonotype was found a few times. The chain combines TRBV5-1 with TRBJ2-1, with D perhaps TRBD2 (5 bases). The CDR3 extends over 13 amino acids. Germline-derived CDR1 and CDR2 are SGHRS and YFSETQ. Trimming shortened V by 8 bases and J by 3 bases, and 12 bases separated the two germline ends. CDR3 region: CASGLSDYNEQFF. The CDR3 DNA reads as TGCGCCAGTGGACTTTCCGACTACAATGAGCAGTTCTTC.

The chain employs TRBV3-1 and TRBJ2-7; D might be TRBD2 (6 bases). The CDR3 spans 17 residues. Per germline, CDR1 LGHDT and CDR2 YNNKEL (reference sequence). V was clipped by 11 bases and J by 4 bases, with 30 bases between them. CDR3 loop: CACTQDNQGLGKYEQYF. The DNA for the CDR3 is TGTGCCTGCACCCAAGATAATCAGGGACTGGGAAAGTACGAGCAGTACTTC.

V and J are TRBV10-3 and TRBJ2-5; 7 positions match TRBD2. From germline, CDR1 is ENHRY and CDR2 SYGVKD. Germline trimming cut 0 bases from V and 4 bases from J; bases unmatched to any gene: 5. The CDR3 runs 15 residues. The CDR3 nucleotides are TGTGCCATCAGTGAGTCGGGGACTACCGGAGAGACCCAGTACTTC. It is translated as CAISESGTTGETQYF.